These 17 T cell receptor beta chains originate from one sample sequenced in a study of cytomegalovirus exposure and HLA in healthy donors. Primers included in the PCR were 60 Vbeta and 13 Jbeta primers. The repertoire was sequenced with immunoSEQ multiplex PCR; TCRdb's copy has only in-frame clones and lacks some. The sample shows around 120,000 clones, about 83% of them seen only once. The sequencing sample was made of PBMCs. The origin of the receptors is a man under 40 in good health and CMV-seronegative.

The chain uses TRBV5-6 and TRBJ2-1; 9 bases align to TRBD1. The CDR3 consists of 16 residues. J lost 2 bases, V lost 4 bases, and 7 bases had no gene match. The V gene's germline CDR1 is SGHDT and CDR2 YYEEEE. The chain's CDR3 is CASSPDGQGTYNEQFF. CDR3 sequence (DNA): TGTGCCAGCAGCCCGGACGGACAGGGGACCTACAATGAGCAGTTCTTC.

The chain has TRBV30 and TRBJ1-5; the D is unclear. Trimming pared 0 bases from V and 6 bases from J, leaving 9 bases between. Germline CDR1 is GTSNPN and CDR2 is SVGIG (reference sequence). CDR3 length equals 13 residues. The CDR3 reads CAWSVQVGQPQHF. The CDR3 DNA reads as TGTGCCTGGAGTGTCCAGGTGGGTCAGCCCCAGCATTTT.

The chain recombines TRBV10-3 with TRBJ1-2, with 7 bases aligning to TRBD1. The length of the CDR3 is 13 residues. V shed 6 bases and J 1 base; nucleotides not matched to a gene: 2. In germline, CDR1 is ENHRY, CDR2 SYGVKD. CDR3 in DNA: TGTGCCATCAGCCGGGACAGTAACTATGGCTACACCTTC. It yields the protein CAISRDSNYGYTF.

This clone has more than one count but fewer than ten. The V gene is TRBV28, the J gene TRBJ1-2; D not resolved. Germline V gene data show CDR1 as MDHEN and CDR2 as SYDVKM. The length of the CDR3 is 12 residues. V lost 4 bases and J lost 2, with 5 bases in between. CDR3 in amino acids: CASSSLNYGYTF. As DNA, the CDR3 is TGTGCCAGCAGTTCCCTAAACTATGGCTACACCTTC.

The chain employs TRBV5-5 and TRBJ2-5, with D tentatively TRBD1 (6 bases). TRBJ2-7 explains the end of the DNA better; the J call may be wrong. The CDR3 consists of 17 residues. In germline, CDR1 is SGHKS, CDR2 YYEKEE (reference sequence). CDR3 sequence reads: CASSKDAGTTTSYEQYF. The CDR3 nucleotides read TGTGCCAGCAGCAAAGACGCCGGGACAACTACCTCCTACGAGCAGTACTTC.

The chain carries TRBV25-1 and TRBJ1-1; no firm D call. This CDR3 has 11 residues. V was pared by 1 base and J by 6 bases, with 3 bases between. Germline CDR1 is MGHDK and CDR2 is SYGVNS. The CDR3 DNA follows: TGTGCCAGCAGTGAATCCGCTGAAGCTTTCTTT. Protein product: CASSESAEAFF.

This sequence joins TRBV5-1 and TRBJ2-7; 11 bases are shared with TRBD2. This CDR3 has 15 residues. Germline V lookup: CDR1 SGHRS, CDR2 YFSETQ. The ends lost 0 bases at V and 5 bases at J; junction bases unmatched: 4. The CDR3 protein is CASSLVAGGLHEQYF. The CDR3 DNA sequence: TGCGCCAGCAGCTTGGTAGCGGGGGGGCTCCACGAGCAGTACTTC.

J is TRBJ2-5 and V is TRBV27; 8 bases are shared with TRBD2. V dropped 2 bases and J dropped 1; count of bases not matched to a gene: 3. CDR1 is MNHEY, CDR2 SMNVEV, per germline (reference sequence). The CDR3 totals 15 residues. CDR3 in amino acids: CASSLDGTSQETQYF. For the CDR3, the DNA is TGTGCCAGCAGTTTAGATGGGACTAGCCAAGAGACCCAGTACTTC.

The chain combines TRBV7-7 with TRBJ2-7; 11 nucleotides align to TRBD1. The CDR3 runs 14 residues. CDR1 is SSHAT and CDR2 is FNYEAQ in the germline V gene (reference sequence). V shed 5 bases and J 7 bases; nucleotides not matched to a gene: 7. The CDR3 region is CASSLGTGGEEQYF. The CDR3, as DNA: TGTGCCAGCAGCCTTGGGACAGGGGGAGAAGAGCAGTACTTC.

The chain carries TRBV29-1 and TRBJ1-3; maybe TRBD1 (5 bases). Germline CDR1 reads SQVTM; CDR2 reads ANQGSEA. Trimming took 4 bases from V and 4 from J, leaving 11 bases between them. The length of the CDR3 is 13 residues. The DNA for the CDR3 is TGCAGCGTTGCGGCAGGGTGGGGAAACACCATATATTTT. This encodes CSVAAGWGNTIYF.

J is TRBJ2-5 and V is TRBV5-6; D might be TRBD2 (6 bases). Germline loops: CDR1 SGHDT, CDR2 YYEEEE. Trimming took 0 bases from V and 3 from J, leaving 12 bases between them. CDR3 length: 15 residues. The CDR3 coding sequence is TGTGCCAGCAGCTTGGTCGGTAGCGGTGAAGAGACCCAGTACTTC. This encodes CASSLVGSGEETQYF. Supplemented by reference TRBV5-6 and TRBJ2-5, the full variable domain reads DAGVTQSPTHLIKTRGQQVTLRCSPKSGHDTVSWYQQALGQGPQFIFQYYEEEERQRGNFPDRFSGHQFPNYSSELNVNALLLGDSALYLCASSLVGSGEETQYFGPGTRLLVL.

This clone occurred once. V usage is TRBV28 and J usage is TRBJ2-3, with a tentative D call TRBD1 (5 bases). The CDR3 extends over 13 amino acids. Germline assignment: CDR1 MDHEN and CDR2 SYDVKM. Trimming cost V 2 bases and J 4 bases, with 7 bases left between them. CDR3 coding DNA: TGTGCCAGCAGTTTAGCAGGGCCAGATACGCAGTATTTT. Translating it yields CASSLAGPDTQYF.

This clone was picked up one time. The chain couples TRBV28 to TRBJ2-7; D possibly corresponds to TRBD2 (5 bases). Germline V gene data show CDR1 as MDHEN and CDR2 as SYDVKM. The germline V and J ends were trimmed by 5 bases and 5 bases, with 13 bases remaining between them. This CDR3 contains 13 residues. Written as DNA, the CDR3 is TGTGCCAGCAGTCCACCGCGGGTAGACGAGCAGTACTTC. This encodes CASSPPRVDEQYF.

V is TRBV27 and J is TRBJ2-5; TRBD1 matches 7 bases. Germline V gene data show CDR1 as MNHEY and CDR2 as SMNVEV (reference sequence). J gave up 1 base and V 4 bases, and 6 bases lay outside the gene matches. The CDR3 is 15 amino acids. This CDR3 is CASSYVTGPQETQYF. As DNA, the CDR3 is TGTGCCAGCAGTTACGTGACAGGGCCCCAAGAGACCCAGTACTTC.

The chain uses TRBV19 and TRBJ1-6; tentative D call: TRBD1 (6 bases). This CDR3 spans 14 amino acids. CDR1 and CDR2 (germline): LNHDA, SQIVND (reference sequence). V lost 4 bases and J 13 bases, leaving 17 bases between the germline ends. The chain's CDR3 is CASSNGRGNFPLHF. In DNA, the CDR3 is TGTGCCAGTAGTAACGGCAGGGGAAATTTCCCCCTCCACTTT.

The chain carries TRBV14 and TRBJ1-5, with 10 bases matching TRBD1. From germline, CDR1 is SGHDN and CDR2 FVKESK. CDR3 size: 15 residues. J was trimmed by 3 bases and V by 4 bases; bases with no gene match: 3. Written as DNA, the CDR3 is TGTGCCAGCAGCCCGGACAGGGGGGCCAATCAGCCCCAGCATTTT. The encoded protein is CASSPDRGANQPQHF.

The V and J genes are TRBV6-4 and TRBJ1-5; possible D gene TRBD1, 5 bases. The CDR3 is 14 residues long. V lost 3 bases, J lost 0 bases, and 6 bases lay in between. In germline, CDR1 is MRHNA, CDR2 SNTAGT. This chain's CDR3 is CASSEGDSNQPQHF. The CDR3, as DNA: TGTGCCAGCAGTGAAGGGGATAGCAATCAGCCCCAGCATTTT.